This TCR beta chain was captured in a study of blood T cell repertoires in COVID-19. Profiled with immunoSEQ multiplex PCR; TCRdb holds only in-frame clones, not every one. The top ten hold under 30% of the sample, which has about 230,000 clones, approximately 80% seen once. The V end was cut by 0 bases, the J end by 7 bases, with 7 bases between. The CDR3 sequence is 13 residues long. CDR1 is LGHNA and CDR2 is YSLEER in the germline V gene. Sequencing used peripheral blood. This clonotype was sampled from a man aged 35 to 55 with acute or convalescent COVID-19. The chain has TRBV4-3 and TRBJ2-1; D not resolved. The CDR3 sequence is CASSQERWNEQFF. CDR3 coding DNA: TGCGCCAGCAGCCAAGAGCGGTGGAATGAGCAGTTCTTC.